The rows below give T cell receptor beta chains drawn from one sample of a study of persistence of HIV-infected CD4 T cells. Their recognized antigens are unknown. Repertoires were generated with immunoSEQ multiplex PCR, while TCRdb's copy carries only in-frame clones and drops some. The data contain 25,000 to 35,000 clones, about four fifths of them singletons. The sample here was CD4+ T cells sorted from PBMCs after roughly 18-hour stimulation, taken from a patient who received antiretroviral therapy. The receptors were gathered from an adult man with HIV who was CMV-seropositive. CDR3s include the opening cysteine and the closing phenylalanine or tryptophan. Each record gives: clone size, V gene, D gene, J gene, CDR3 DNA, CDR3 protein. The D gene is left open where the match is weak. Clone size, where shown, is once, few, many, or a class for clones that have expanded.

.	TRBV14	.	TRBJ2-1	TGTGCCAGCAGCCAAGATCAGGGGCCCAATGAGCAGTTCTTC	CASSQDQGPNEQFF
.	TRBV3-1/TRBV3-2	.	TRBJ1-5	TGTGCCAGCAGCCGGGACACCCGGAGCAATCAGCCCCAGCATTTT	CASSRDTRSNQPQHF
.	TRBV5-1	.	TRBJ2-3	TGCGCCAGCAGCTTGAACGGGCTCACAGATACGCAGTATTTT	CASSLNGLTDTQYF
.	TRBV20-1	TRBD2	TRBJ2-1	TGCAGTGCTAGTCCCCGGGGGACTAGCGGGGGGCACTACAATGAGCAGTTCTTC	CSASPRGTSGGHYNEQFF
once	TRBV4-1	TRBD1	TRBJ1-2	TGCGCCAGCAGCCAACCCGGGACAGCCCTCTACACCTTC	CASSQPGTALYTF
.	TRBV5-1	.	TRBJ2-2	TGCGCCAGCAGCTTAAAGATTGCGAACACCGGGGAGCTGTTTTTT	CASSLKIANTGELFF
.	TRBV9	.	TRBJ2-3	TGTGCCAGCAGCGCTCAGCAAGATACGCAGTATTTT	CASSAQQDTQYF
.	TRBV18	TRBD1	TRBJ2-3	TGTGCCAGCTCACCAGGACAGGGCAGGGCTACAGATACGCAGTATTTT	CASSPGQGRATDTQYF
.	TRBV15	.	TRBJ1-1	TGTGCCACCAGCAGAGGGGAGGGAGGGTTGGCTGAAGCTTTCTTT	CATSRGEGGLAEAFF
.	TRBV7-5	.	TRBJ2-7	TGTGCCAGAAGCTTAAGGGGGGCAACCCACGAGCAGTACTTC	CARSLRGATHEQYF
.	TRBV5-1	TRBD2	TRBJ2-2	TGCGCCAGCAGCTGGACCGGGACTAGCGGTGCCGGGGAGCTGTTTTTT	CASSWTGTSGAGELFF
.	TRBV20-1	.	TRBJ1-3	TGCAGTGCTAGTCTGGACAGTGTGATCTCTGGTTTCGGAAACACCATATATTTT	CSASLDSVISGFGNTIYF
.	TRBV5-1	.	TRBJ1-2	TGCGCCAGCAGCTCCCTGCAGGGGCCGACTCACTATGGCTACACCTTC	CASSSLQGPTHYGYTF
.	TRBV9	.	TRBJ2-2	TGTGCCAGCAGCGTAGGTCGACACACCGGGGAGCTGTTTTTT	CASSVGRHTGELFF
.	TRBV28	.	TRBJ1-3	TGTGCCAGCACGTATAACACAGGGCCGTCGGGAAACACCATATATTTT	CASTYNTGPSGNTIYF
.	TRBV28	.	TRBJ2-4	TGTGCCAGCAGTTTAAGAGGCATTCAGTACTTC	CASSLRGIQYF
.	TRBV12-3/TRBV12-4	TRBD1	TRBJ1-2	TGTGCCAGCAGTTTGCGGGACAGGTCGGGCTACACCTTC	CASSLRDRSGYTF
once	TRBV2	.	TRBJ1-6	TGTGCCAGCAGTGAAACCGCGGCAGCCAATTCACCCCTCCACTTT	CASSETAAANSPLHF
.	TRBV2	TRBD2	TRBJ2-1	TGTGCCAGCAGGGAGACGGGACTAAGGAATGAGCAGTTCTTC	CASRETGLRNEQFF
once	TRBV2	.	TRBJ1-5	TGTGCCAGCAGTGAGACACAGCCCAATAGCAATCAGCCCCAGCATTTT	CASSETQPNSNQPQHF
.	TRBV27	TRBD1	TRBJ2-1	TGTGCCAGCAGTTTAACCGGACAGGGGGCCTACAATGAGCAGTTCTTC	CASSLTGQGAYNEQFF
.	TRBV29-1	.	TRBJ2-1	TGCAGCGGGGGCTCCTACAATGAGCAGTTCTTC	CSGGSYNEQFF
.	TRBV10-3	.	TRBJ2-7	TGTGCCATCAGTGATAGCGGCACCTCGGGTTACGAGCAGTACTTC	CAISDSGTSGYEQYF
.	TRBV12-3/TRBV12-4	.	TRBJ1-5	TGTGCCAGCACTGAAAGCAATCAGCCCCAGCATTTT	CASTESNQPQHF
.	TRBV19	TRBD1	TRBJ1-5	TGTGCCAGTAACAAAGACAGGGGGGTGGGTCAGCCCCAGCATTTT	CASNKDRGVGQPQHF
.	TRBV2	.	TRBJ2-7	TGTGCCAGCAGTGTCCCGTACCGAACCGGGTACGAGCAGTACTTC	CASSVPYRTGYEQYF
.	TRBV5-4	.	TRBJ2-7	TGTGCCAGCAGCCCTCTCAGGGGAACCTACGAGCAGTACTTC	CASSPLRGTYEQYF
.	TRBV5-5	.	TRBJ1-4	TGTGCCAGCAGCTTGGGGGGCCCCCTTAATGAAAAACTGTTTTTT	CASSLGGPLNEKLFF
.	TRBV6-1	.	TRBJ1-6	TGTGCCAGCAGTGAACGCAGTTCACCTCTTAATTCACCCCTCCACTTT	CASSERSSPLNSPLHF
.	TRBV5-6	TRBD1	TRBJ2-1	TGTGCCAGCAGCAGCGCCGGGACAGGGGACAATGAGCAGTTCTTC	CASSSAGTGDNEQFF
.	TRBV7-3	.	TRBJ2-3	TGTGCCAGCAGCTTAAGTAGGGCCACAGATACGCAGTATTTT	CASSLSRATDTQYF
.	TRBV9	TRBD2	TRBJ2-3	TGTGCCAGCAGCGTCGGGCTAGCGGGGGCGGGGGATACGCAGTATTTT	CASSVGLAGAGDTQYF